This T cell receptor beta chain was retrieved from a study of CD8 T cells in ankylosing spondylitis. Study-level findings and limits: Clones linked to disease were reported to show significant enrichment in matched ankylosing spondylitis synovial fluid. Reactive arthritis synovial fluid and blood previously showed some of these motif variants. A TCR beta motif of under 10 highly homologous variants seemed to mark ankylosing spondylitis blood.

With respect to this clonotype: The antigen remains undetermined.

The CDR3 covers 13 residues. V lost 3 bases and J lost 4, with 10 bases in between. The germline V gene encodes CDR1 MGHRA and CDR2 YSYEKL. 5'-RACE, quantitative and with molecular barcodes, yielded the TCR beta libraries. TCRdb re-called the 5' RACE reads with MiXCR, one entry per CDR3 protein. This sample has a few hundred thousand distinct CDR3 sequences, with 15% to 20% found just once. Sequenced sample: blood, either unsorted or a sorted T cell fraction (not recorded which). This receptor was identified in a male donor with ankylosing spondylitis or in good health (not recorded which). V usage is TRBV4-1 and J usage is TRBJ2-7; possibly TRBD1 for D (6 bases). CDR3 loop: CASSHTQGYEQYF. The CDR3 region has the DNA TGCGCCAGCAGCCACACACAGGGATACGAGCAGTACTTC.